This entry lists 27 T cell receptor beta chains sequenced from one sample in a study of T cells after yellow fever vaccination. Using its own MiXCR run on the 5' RACE reads, TCRdb lists one record per CDR3 protein. Among 500,000 to 650,000 distinct CDR3 sequences listed, about a sixth were seen once. The specimen comprised PBMCs, sampled around 5 days after the first yellow fever vaccination. These receptors were collected from a man aged 18 to 30 who received the YFV17D yellow fever vaccine.

This clonotype was seen only a few times. The gene calls are TRBV5-6 and TRBJ2-1; TRBD2 matches at 12 bases. Germline V gene data show CDR1 as SGHDT and CDR2 as YYEEEE. The CDR3 contains 17 residues. V was pared by 4 bases and J by 2 bases, with 7 bases of the junction left unmatched. Here the CDR3 DNA reads TGTGCCAGCAGCGCGGCCTCTAGCGGGGGGGCCTACAATGAGCAGTTCTTC. Translating gives CASSAASSGGAYNEQFF.

The CDR3 DNA follows: TGTGCCAGCAGATGGATACGGCACGAGCAGTACTTC. Its translation: CASRWIRHEQYF. The chain carries TRBV6-2 or TRBV6-3 and TRBJ2-7; D is unclear. Trimming removed 6 bases at V and 5 bases at J, with 11 bases between. Germline V gives CDR1 MNHEY, CDR2 SVGEGT. CDR3 size: 12 residues.

This clonotype has more than one count but fewer than ten. The chain links TRBV20-1 to TRBJ2-3, with TRBD2 matching 10 bases. Germline values: CDR1 DFQATT, CDR2 SNEGSKA (reference sequence). With 6 bases clipped from V and 0 bases from J, the junction kept 6 bases outside the gene matches. CDR3 length: 15 residues. The CDR3 nucleotides are TGCAGTGCACACATAGCGGGGGGCAGCACAGATACGCAGTATTTT. This encodes CSAHIAGGSTDTQYF.

This clonotype has a handful of counts. The chain carries TRBV6-1 and TRBJ1-5; the D gene is possibly TRBD1 (6 bases). This CDR3 is built from 13 residues. The V and J ends lost 4 bases and 16 bases respectively, with 20 bases between them. Germline CDR1 MNHNS, CDR2 SASEGT. Here the CDR3 DNA reads TGTGCCAGCAGTGGCGAGGGGGGCCGGTTTCTCCATTTT. This codes for CASSGEGGRFLHF.

This chain uses TRBV21-1 with TRBJ2-7; the table's D gene call, TRBD1, was not cross checked with the DNA. TRBV21-1 is reported as a pseudogene. CDR3 length: 13 residues. Here the CDR3 reads CASIQPGYYEQYF. CDR3 in DNA: TGTGCCAGCATCCAGCCGGGTTACTACGAGCAGTACTTC.

The chain carries TRBV9 and TRBJ2-3; possible D gene TRBD2, 6 bases. Between the trimmed V and J ends, which lost 0 bases and 2 bases, there was a span of 13 bases. This CDR3 region has 16 residues. The V gene's germline CDR1 is SGDLS and CDR2 YYNGEE. CDR3 DNA sequence: TGTGCCAGCAGCGTAGAAGCGGCGGGGAACACAGATACGCAGTATTTT. It yields the protein CASSVEAAGNTDTQYF.

This clonotype has only a few counts. The rearrangement uses TRBV9 and TRBJ1-2, with a possible D match to TRBD1 (6 bases). V lost 7 bases, J lost 2 bases, and 12 bases lay in between. The CDR3 contains 13 residues. The germline V gene encodes CDR1 SGDLS and CDR2 YYNGEE. CDR3 DNA sequence: TGTGCCAGCGGCCACAGGGAGAACTATGGCTACACCTTC. It yields the protein CASGHRENYGYTF.

This clonotype turned up a few times. The CDR3 loop is CSAERGPNGGEQFF. In DNA form, the CDR3 reads TGCAGTGCGGAGCGGGGACCAAATGGGGGTGAGCAGTTCTTC. This chain joins TRBV20-1 and TRBJ2-1; 7 nucleotides line up with TRBD2. V lost 6 bases and J lost 9; bases outside the gene matches: 14. The V gene's germline CDR1 is DFQATT and CDR2 SNEGSKA (reference sequence). This CDR3 is 14 amino acids long.

This clonotype was seen only a few times. V usage is TRBV12-3 or TRBV12-4 and J usage is TRBJ1-5; D is unresolved. V was clipped by 5 bases and J by 5 bases, with 13 bases between them. The CDR3 covers 14 residues. The CDR3 reads CASSRSGNDQPQHF. In DNA, the CDR3 is TGTGCCAGCAGTCGGAGCGGGAACGATCAGCCCCAGCATTTT.

This clonotype has a handful of counts. J is TRBJ2-4 and V is TRBV7-2; D may correspond to TRBD1 or TRBD2 (5 bases each). The germline gives CDR1 SGHTA, CDR2 FQGNSA. Trimming took 1 base from V and 3 from J, leaving 13 bases between them. The CDR3 has 16 amino acids. The CDR3 coding sequence is TGTGCCAGCAGCTTAGGGGGGTATGGGGGCAAAAACATTCAGTACTTC. Translation gives CASSLGGYGGKNIQYF.

This clonotype appeared a few times. The chain has TRBV12-3 or TRBV12-4 and TRBJ1-1; 9 bases agree with TRBD1. This CDR3 is built from 16 residues. The J segment lost 3 bases and the V segment lost 4 bases, leaving 9 bases of the junction unmatched. CDR3: CASSSRDRAEDTEAFF. Here the CDR3 DNA reads TGTGCCAGCAGTTCCCGGGACAGGGCGGAAGACACTGAAGCTTTCTTT.

This rearrangement joins TRBV6-5 to TRBJ1-1; TRBD1 is a possible D gene (5 bases). Trimming shortened V by 4 bases and J by 0 bases, and 9 bases separated the two germline ends. The CDR3 extends over 14 amino acids. Germline CDR1 is MNHEY and CDR2 is SVGAGI. The CDR3 sequence is CASSSPGLNTEAFF. CDR3 DNA: TGTGCCAGCAGTTCCCCAGGGCTGAACACTGAAGCTTTCTTT.

This clonotype was observed a handful of times. The J gene is TRBJ2-1, the V gene TRBV5-1; 9 positions match TRBD1. Germline CDR1 reads SGHRS; CDR2 reads YFSETQ. Unmatched junction bases numbered 12, after V lost 4 bases and J lost 4 bases. This CDR3 is built from 17 residues. This chain's CDR3 is CASSRASGQGQYNEQFF. DNA of the CDR3: TGCGCCAGCAGCCGGGCATCCGGACAGGGGCAATACAATGAGCAGTTCTTC.

The rearrangement links TRBV6-2 or TRBV6-3 to TRBJ2-5; D may be TRBD1 (6 bases). Germline CDR1 MNHEY, CDR2 SVGEGT. V lost 6 bases, J lost 2 bases, and 16 bases lay in between. CDR3 size: 15 residues. CDR3 in DNA: TGTGCCAGCAGCGTTGGGGGCGGGTTACAAGAGACCCAGTACTTC. It codes for CASSVGGGLQETQYF.

The CDR3 DNA reads TGCAGTGCCCAAATCTACCCCAATGAGCAGTTCTTC. This gives the protein CSAQIYPNEQFF. This chain uses TRBV20-1 with TRBJ2-1; D not certain. This CDR3 comprises 12 residues. The germline V and J ends were trimmed by 6 bases and 6 bases, with 12 bases remaining between them. The germline gives CDR1 DFQATT, CDR2 SNEGSKA (reference sequence).

This clonotype was recorded a few times. The rearrangement links TRBV30 to TRBJ1-6, with unresolved D. Germline assignment: CDR1 GTSNPN and CDR2 SVGIG (reference sequence). The CDR3 covers 14 residues. V was trimmed by 4 bases and J by 7 bases, leaving 14 bases between them. CDR3 amino acids: CAWTGGSLNSPLHF. The CDR3 DNA is TGTGCCTGGACCGGCGGAAGTCTAAATTCACCCCTCCACTTT.

As to this clonotype: An end of the junction differs from the germline gene, which may be a read error. This chain uses TRBV6-2 or TRBV6-3 with TRBJ2-5; D call uncertain. This CDR3 is 14 amino acids long. The germline CDR1 and CDR2 sequences are MNHEY and SVGEGT. In nucleotides, the CDR3 is TGTGCCTGCAGTTACGGACGGCCCCGCGAGACCCAGTACTTC. It specifies CACSYGRPRETQYF.

This clonotype came up many times. J is TRBJ1-5 and V is TRBV5-1; D might be TRBD1 (5 bases). Trimming cost V 1 base and J 4 bases, with 12 bases left between them. The germline V gene encodes CDR1 SGHRS and CDR2 YFSETQ. The CDR3 has 15 amino acids. The CDR3 nucleotides are TGCGCCAGCAGCTTGCAGGGAGCCCGTAATCAGCCCCAGCATTTT. It encodes CASSLQGARNQPQHF.

The chain links TRBV7-9 to TRBJ2-3; D is ambiguous. This CDR3 is 15 amino acids long. V was shortened by 4 bases and J by 2 bases, with 13 bases between the two germline ends. From germline, CDR1 is SEHNR and CDR2 FQNEAQ (reference sequence). The CDR3 DNA follows: TGTGCCAGCAGCTCCCTAGGCAGAGACACAGATACGCAGTATTTT. Protein: CASSSLGRDTDTQYF.

In its sample, this clonotype was seen a few times. The chain carries TRBV3-1 and TRBJ1-1; D unclear. Trimming took off 0 bases at V and 1 base at J, with 18 bases between the two ends. Germline CDR1 is LGHDT and CDR2 is YNNKEL (reference sequence). CDR3 size: 18 residues. The CDR3 DNA sequence: TGTGCCAGCAGCCAAGATCATCCTTGGACTTCCACGAACACTGAAGCTTTCTTT. This translates into CASSQDHPWTSTNTEAFF.

This clonotype appeared a few times. CDR3 DNA sequence: TGTGCCAGTGGACTAGCGGGGGTCGAGCAGTACTTC. It yields the protein CASGLAGVEQYF. This chain links TRBV27 with TRBJ2-7, with 13 positions matching TRBD2. The CDR3 spans 12 residues. V lost 9 bases to trimming and J lost 6 bases; unmatched junction nucleotides: 2. Germline CDR1 and CDR2: MNHEY and SMNVEV (reference sequence).

This clonotype was counted only a few times. The chain carries TRBV5-1 and TRBJ2-1; a weak D match, TRBD1 (6 bases). Germline V gene sequence: CDR1 SGHRS, CDR2 YFSETQ. CDR3 length: 14 amino acids. V was trimmed by 3 bases and J by 4 bases, leaving 11 bases between them. The CDR3, as DNA: TGCGCCAGCAGCTCGTCCGGACAGTACAATGAGCAGTTCTTC. Translating it yields CASSSSGQYNEQFF.

There are many counts of this clonotype. The chain couples TRBV2 to TRBJ1-5, with D unclear. The germline V and J ends were trimmed by 4 bases and 4 bases, with 14 bases remaining between them. Germline CDR1 reads SNHLY; CDR2 reads FYNNEI. This CDR3 spans 15 amino acids. The CDR3 bases are TGTGCCAGCAGTGGAGTTCTCGGCGGGAATCAGCCCCAGCATTTT. Translation gives CASSGVLGGNQPQHF.

The chain links TRBV20-1 to TRBJ2-1, with 9 bases lining up with TRBD1. This CDR3 comprises 19 residues. Trimming at V came to 2 bases and at J to 2 bases, leaving 16 bases not matched to a gene. The germline V gene has CDR1 DFQATT and CDR2 SNEGSKA (reference sequence). In nucleotides, the CDR3 is TGCAGTGCTAGAACGATCGGGGGACAGGGAGGTTCGCCCTACAATGAGCAGTTCTTC. Translated, it gives CSARTIGGQGGSPYNEQFF.

This clonotype was observed a handful of times. This rearrangement joins TRBV6-5 to TRBJ1-6, with TRBD1 identical over 7 bases. The CDR3 has 14 amino acids. Germline assignment: CDR1 MNHEY and CDR2 SVGAGI. Unmatched junction bases numbered 5, after V lost 4 bases and J lost 8 bases. CDR3 sequence (DNA): TGTGCCAGCAGTTCAAACAGGGGTGATTCACCCCTCCACTTT. This codes for CASSSNRGDSPLHF.

The chain employs TRBV10-2 and TRBJ2-1; tentatively, D is TRBD2 (7 bases). Per the germline V gene, CDR1 is WSHSY and CDR2 is SAAADI. The CDR3 is made up of 15 amino acids. With 3 bases removed from V and 6 bases from J, the gap between germline ends came to 15 bases. The CDR3 DNA reads as TGCGCCAGCAGTGATGTAGTGGGGGGGCGCAATGAGCAGTTCTTC. Translating gives CASSDVVGGRNEQFF.

This clonotype occurred a few times. This chain uses TRBV5-1 with TRBJ2-7; D perhaps matches TRBD2 (5 bases). V gave up 5 bases and J gave up 5 bases, with 23 bases separating them. The CDR3 is 16 residues long. Looked up from germline, CDR1 is SGHRS and CDR2 is YFSETQ. CDR3 loop: CASSRPPELGRDEQYF. DNA of the CDR3: TGCGCCAGCAGTCGGCCCCCGGAACTCGGGCGGGACGAGCAGTACTTC.